A single sample is the source of the 14 T cell receptor beta chains below, sequenced in a study of T cells in Graves' hyperthyroidism and ophthalmopathy. Amplification targeted TCR beta CDR3 regions from RNA transcripts. TCR CDR3 underwent first-round RT-PCR with the HTBI primer set. MiXCR was run by TCRdb on the multiplex PCR reads, yielding one entry per CDR3 protein. The sample lists around 500,000 distinct CDR3 sequences, roughly a sixth occurring once. The sequenced material came from blood. All receptors derive from a woman younger than 45 with Graves' ophthalmopathy.

This clonotype was seen only a few times. The rearrangement joins TRBV9 to TRBJ1-1, with TRBD1 matching 9 bases. The germline CDR1 and CDR2 sequences are SGDLS and YYNGEE. The V and J ends lost 3 bases and 0 bases, in that order; junction bases with no gene match: 3. The CDR3 is 15 amino acids. DNA for the CDR3: TGTGCCAGCAGCGAGAGGGACAGGGTGAACACTGAAGCTTTCTTT. Its protein is CASSERDRVNTEAFF.

This clonotype was seen many times. This chain connects TRBV30 to TRBJ2-2, with 10 bases matching TRBD2. The CDR3 is 14 residues long. CDR1 is GTSNPN and CDR2 is SVGIG in the germline V gene (reference sequence). The trim removed 0 bases at V and 5 bases at J, leaving 0 bases unmatched. CDR3 sequence: CAWSVAGGTGELFF. DNA of the CDR3: TGTGCCTGGAGTGTAGCGGGAGGGACCGGGGAGCTGTTTTTT. The full variable domain, rest sourced from reference TRBV30 and TRBJ2-2, is SQTIHQWPATLVQPVGSPLSLECTVEGTSNPNLYWYRQAAGRGLQLLFYSVGIGQISSEVPQNLSASRPQDRQFILSSKKLLLSDSGFYLCAWSVAGGTGELFFGEGSRLTVL.

This clonotype was observed many times. The V call is TRBV2, the J call TRBJ2-1; D remains ambiguous. Germline CDR1 and CDR2: SNHLY and FYNNEI. The V gene lost 2 bases and the J gene lost 0 bases, with 8 bases spanning the gap. The CDR3 has 15 amino acids. The CDR3 reads CASSEWGSSYNEQFF. CDR3 coding DNA: TGTGCCAGCAGTGAATGGGGTAGCTCCTACAATGAGCAGTTCTTC.

This clonotype was seen repeatedly, ten times or more. V gene TRBV6-5 combines with J gene TRBJ1-1, with a weak D call TRBD1 (5 bases). The CDR3 loop spans 16 amino acids. CDR1 and CDR2 from the germline V gene are MNHEY and SVGAGI. Between the trimmed V and J ends, which lost 2 bases and 3 bases, there was a span of 16 bases. The DNA of the CDR3 is TGTGCCAGCAGTTACCGGTCCTTTGGGACCTACACTGAAGCTTTCTTT. Amino acids: CASSYRSFGTYTEAFF.

This clonotype was recorded many times. This rearrangement joins TRBV3-1 to TRBJ1-1; D perhaps matches TRBD1 (6 bases). Trimming removed 4 bases at V and 4 bases at J, with 13 bases between. This CDR3 spans 14 amino acids. Germline V CDR1 and CDR2: LGHDT, YNNKEL (reference sequence). The CDR3 reads CASSPFTGSTEAFF. The CDR3 nucleotides are TGTGCCAGCAGCCCATTCACAGGGAGCACTGAAGCTTTCTTT.

Ten or more counts support this clonotype. The V call is TRBV12-3 or TRBV12-4, the J call TRBJ2-1, with 8 positions matching TRBD2. This CDR3 has 16 residues. The V segment lost 4 bases and the J segment 8 bases; nucleotides outside the gene matches: 13. The CDR3 region is CASSSGWGGRPDEQFF. In nucleotides, the CDR3 is TGTGCCAGCAGTTCGGGGTGGGGCGGGAGGCCGGATGAGCAGTTCTTC.

This clonotype has ten or more counts. V is TRBV7-2 and J is TRBJ1-2; 7 nucleotides line up with TRBD1. The CDR3 runs to 13 residues. Trimming cost V 1 base and J 8 bases; bases outside gene matches: 4. In germline, CDR1 is SGHTA, CDR2 FQGNSA. In DNA, the CDR3 is TGTGCCAGCAGCTTAGTTTTGACAGGGGGCTACACCTTC. This codes for CASSLVLTGGYTF.

Only a few counts were recorded for this clonotype. The chain joins TRBV7-2 to TRBJ1-1; maybe TRBD1 (6 bases). Germline loops: CDR1 SGHTA, CDR2 FQGNSA. V gave up 1 base and J gave up 0 bases, with 12 bases separating them. The CDR3 is 16 amino acids. In DNA, the CDR3 is TGTGCCAGCAGCTTAGTCAGGGGCCCCATGAACACTGAAGCTTTCTTT. Translating gives CASSLVRGPMNTEAFF.

This clonotype was recorded many times. The rearrangement links TRBV6-1 to TRBJ1-5; D might be TRBD1 (5 bases). The V gene's germline CDR1 is MNHNS and CDR2 SASEGT. This CDR3 has 15 amino acids. V gave up 0 bases and J gave up 2 bases, with 8 bases separating them. CDR3 amino acids: CASSEARDGNQPQHF. The CDR3 DNA follows: TGTGCCAGCAGTGAAGCCCGGGACGGCAATCAGCCCCAGCATTTT.

This clonotype was seen at least ten times. CDR3 nucleotides: TGCAGTGAGATGAGCACAGGGGGCCTAGAGACCCAGTACTTC. Amino acids: CSEMSTGGLETQYF. J is TRBJ2-5 and V is TRBV20-1; TRBD1 matches at 9 bases. The CDR3 loop spans 14 amino acids. Germline CDR1 is DFQATT and CDR2 is SNEGSKA (reference sequence). V gave up 7 bases and J gave up 4 bases; unmatched junction bases: 10.

This clonotype was detected only a few times. This chain uses TRBV12-3 or TRBV12-4 with TRBJ2-1; D gene ambiguous. The CDR3 runs 13 residues. V lost 2 bases and J 8 bases, leaving 10 bases between the germline ends. CDR3 bases: TGTGCCAGCAGTTTATTTAAGAGAGATGAGCAGTTCTTC. Translation: CASSLFKRDEQFF.

This chain connects TRBV27 to TRBJ2-3; D gene unclear. Germline CDR1 and CDR2: MNHEY and SMNVEV (reference sequence). This CDR3 region has 15 residues. Trimming took off 0 bases at V and 5 bases at J, with 12 bases between the two ends. In DNA, the CDR3 is TGTGCCAGCAGTTTATCAGGGTTCGATTTAGATACGCAGTATTTT. Translated: CASSLSGFDLDTQYF.

This clonotype was seen a few times. The chain joins TRBV28 to TRBJ1-2; D remains unclear. CDR1 MDHEN and CDR2 SYDVKM come from the germline V gene. V lost 2 bases and J lost 7, with 8 bases in between. This CDR3 comprises 12 residues. For the CDR3, the DNA is TGTGCCAGCAGTTTAAGACACTTTGGCTACACCTTC. Protein: CASSLRHFGYTF.

This clonotype was found many times. The V call is TRBV20-1, the J call TRBJ1-1; D might be TRBD1 (6 bases). Trimming removed 5 bases at V and 3 bases at J, with 16 bases between. CDR3 length: 14 residues. The germline V gene has CDR1 DFQATT and CDR2 SNEGSKA (reference sequence). DNA for the CDR3: TGCAGTGCTCGCCCCACAGGGATCGACACTGAAGCTTTCTTT. Translation gives CSARPTGIDTEAFF.